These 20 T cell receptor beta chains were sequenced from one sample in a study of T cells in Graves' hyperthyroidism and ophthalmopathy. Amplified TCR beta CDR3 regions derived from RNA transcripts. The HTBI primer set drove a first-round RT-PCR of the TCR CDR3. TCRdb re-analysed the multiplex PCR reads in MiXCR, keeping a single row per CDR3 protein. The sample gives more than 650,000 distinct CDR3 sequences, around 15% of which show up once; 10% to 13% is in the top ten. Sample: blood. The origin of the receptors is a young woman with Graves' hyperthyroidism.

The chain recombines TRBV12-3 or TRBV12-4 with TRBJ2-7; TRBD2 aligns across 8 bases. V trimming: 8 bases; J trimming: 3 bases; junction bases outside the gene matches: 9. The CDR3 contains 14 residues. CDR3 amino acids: CASAPGGFGYEQYF. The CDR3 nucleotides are TGTGCCAGCGCCCCGGGGGGGTTTGGCTACGAGCAGTACTTC.

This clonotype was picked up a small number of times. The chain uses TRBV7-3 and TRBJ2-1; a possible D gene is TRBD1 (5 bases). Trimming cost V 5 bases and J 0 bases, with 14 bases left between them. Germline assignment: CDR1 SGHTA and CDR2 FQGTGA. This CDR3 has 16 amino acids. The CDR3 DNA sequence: TGTGCCAGCAGCCAAGGGGCATTCCTCTCCTACAATGAGCAGTTCTTC. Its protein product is CASSQGAFLSYNEQFF.

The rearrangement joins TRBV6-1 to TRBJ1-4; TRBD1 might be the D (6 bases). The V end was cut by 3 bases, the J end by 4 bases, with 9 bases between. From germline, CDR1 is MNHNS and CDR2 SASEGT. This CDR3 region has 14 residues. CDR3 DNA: TGTGCCAGCAGTGAGGACAGTGATAATGAAAAACTGTTTTTT. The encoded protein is CASSEDSDNEKLFF.

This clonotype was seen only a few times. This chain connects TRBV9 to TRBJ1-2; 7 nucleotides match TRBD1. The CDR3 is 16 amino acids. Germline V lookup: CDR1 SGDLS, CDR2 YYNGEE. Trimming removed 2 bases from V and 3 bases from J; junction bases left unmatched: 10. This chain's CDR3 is CASSVSPDRSDYGYTF. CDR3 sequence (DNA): TGTGCCAGCAGCGTCTCCCCGGACAGGTCAGACTATGGCTACACCTTC.

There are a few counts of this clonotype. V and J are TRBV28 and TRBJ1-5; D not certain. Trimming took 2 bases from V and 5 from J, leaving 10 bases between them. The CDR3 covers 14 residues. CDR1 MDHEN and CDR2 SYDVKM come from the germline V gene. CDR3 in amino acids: CASSLNGGHQPQHF. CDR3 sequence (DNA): TGTGCCAGCAGTTTAAATGGAGGGCATCAGCCCCAGCATTTT.

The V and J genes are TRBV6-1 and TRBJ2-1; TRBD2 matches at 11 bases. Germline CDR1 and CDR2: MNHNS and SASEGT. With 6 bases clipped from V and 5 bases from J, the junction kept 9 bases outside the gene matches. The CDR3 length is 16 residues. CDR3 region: CASSRTPGLADNEQFF. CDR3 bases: TGTGCCAGCAGCCGGACTCCGGGACTAGCGGACAATGAGCAGTTCTTC.

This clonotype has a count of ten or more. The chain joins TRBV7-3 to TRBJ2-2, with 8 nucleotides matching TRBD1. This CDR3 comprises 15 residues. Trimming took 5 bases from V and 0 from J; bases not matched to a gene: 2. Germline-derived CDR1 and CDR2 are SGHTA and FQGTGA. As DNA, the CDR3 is TGTGCCAGCAGCCGGGGACAGGCGAACACCGGGGAGCTGTTTTTT. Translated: CASSRGQANTGELFF.

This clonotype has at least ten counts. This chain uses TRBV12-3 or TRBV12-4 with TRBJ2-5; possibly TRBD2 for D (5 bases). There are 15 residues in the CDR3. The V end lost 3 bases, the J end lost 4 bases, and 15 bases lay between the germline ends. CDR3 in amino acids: CASSFVSSGIETQYF. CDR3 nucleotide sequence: TGTGCCAGCAGTTTTGTTTCTTCGGGGATAGAGACCCAGTACTTC.

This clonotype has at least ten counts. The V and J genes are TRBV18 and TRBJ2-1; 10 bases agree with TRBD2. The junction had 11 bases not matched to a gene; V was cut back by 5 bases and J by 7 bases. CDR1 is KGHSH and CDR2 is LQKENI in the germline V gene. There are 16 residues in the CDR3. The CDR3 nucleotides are TGTGCCAGCTCAAGACCCTCTAGCGGGAGTAGGAATGAGCAGTTCTTC. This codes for CASSRPSSGSRNEQFF.

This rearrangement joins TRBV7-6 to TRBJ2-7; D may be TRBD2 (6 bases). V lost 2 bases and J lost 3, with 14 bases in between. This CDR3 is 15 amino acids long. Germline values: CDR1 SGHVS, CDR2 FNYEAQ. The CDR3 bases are TGTGCCAGCAGCTTATACGAGGCGGGGTACTACGAGCAGTACTTC. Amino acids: CASSLYEAGYYEQYF.

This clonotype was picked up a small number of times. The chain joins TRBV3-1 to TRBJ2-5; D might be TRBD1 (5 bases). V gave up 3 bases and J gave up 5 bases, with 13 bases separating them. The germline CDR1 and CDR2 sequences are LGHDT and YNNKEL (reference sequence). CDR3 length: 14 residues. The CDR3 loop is CASSQAGPRETQYF. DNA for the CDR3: TGTGCCAGCAGCCAGGCAGGGCCGAGGGAGACCCAGTACTTC.

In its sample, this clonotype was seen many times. The CDR3 spells CASTRSGNTIYF. The CDR3 DNA is TGTGCCAGTACTCGGTCTGGAAACACCATATATTTT. The chain is built from TRBV13 and TRBJ1-3; no reliable D call. The V gene's germline CDR1 is PRHDT and CDR2 FYEKMQ (reference sequence). V was pared by 9 bases and J by 1 base, with 7 bases between. CDR3 length: 12 amino acids.

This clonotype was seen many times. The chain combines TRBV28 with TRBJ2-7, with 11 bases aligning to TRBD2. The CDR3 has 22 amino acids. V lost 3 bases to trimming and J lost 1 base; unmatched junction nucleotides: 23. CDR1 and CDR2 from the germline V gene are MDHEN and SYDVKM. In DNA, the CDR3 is TGTGCCAGCAGTTTGGTACGACAGGGGTTAGCGGGAGGGGGCAAGGTTTCCTACGAGCAGTACTTC. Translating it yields CASSLVRQGLAGGGKVSYEQYF.

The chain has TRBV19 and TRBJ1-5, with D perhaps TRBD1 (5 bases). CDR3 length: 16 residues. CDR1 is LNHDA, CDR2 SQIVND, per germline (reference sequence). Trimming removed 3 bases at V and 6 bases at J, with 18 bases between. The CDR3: CASSIQGQGLSQPQHF. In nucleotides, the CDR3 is TGTGCCAGTAGTATTCAGGGCCAGGGTCTGTCTCAGCCCCAGCATTTT. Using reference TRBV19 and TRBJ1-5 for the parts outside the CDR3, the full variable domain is DGGITQSPKYLFRKEGQNVTLSCEQNLNHDAMYWYRQDPGQGLRLIYYSQIVNDFQKGDIAEGYSVSREKKESFPLTVTSAQKNPTAFYLCASSIQGQGLSQPQHFGDGTRLSIL.

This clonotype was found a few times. DNA of the CDR3: TGCGCCAGTACCCGGGCGACTGAGGAGACCCAGTACTTC. Residues: CASTRATEETQYF. This chain connects TRBV5-1 to TRBJ2-5; unclear D gene. Germline CDR1 and CDR2: SGHRS and YFSETQ. The CDR3 extends over 13 amino acids. V was trimmed by 8 bases and J by 5 bases, leaving 16 bases between them.

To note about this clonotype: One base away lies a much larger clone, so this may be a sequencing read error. The CDR3 DNA reads TGCAGTGCAGCCACGGCCGGAAACACCGTATATTTT. Protein product: CSAATAGNTVYF. The chain uses TRBV20-1 and TRBJ1-3, with D unresolved. The CDR3 totals 12 residues. Germline V gives CDR1 DFQATT, CDR2 SNEGSKA (reference sequence).

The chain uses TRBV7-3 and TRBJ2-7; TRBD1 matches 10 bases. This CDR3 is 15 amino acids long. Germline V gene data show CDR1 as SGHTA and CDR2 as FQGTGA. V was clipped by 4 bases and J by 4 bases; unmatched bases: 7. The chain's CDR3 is CASSYGTGEMYEQYF. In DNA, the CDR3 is TGTGCCAGCAGCTATGGGACAGGGGAGATGTACGAGCAGTACTTC.

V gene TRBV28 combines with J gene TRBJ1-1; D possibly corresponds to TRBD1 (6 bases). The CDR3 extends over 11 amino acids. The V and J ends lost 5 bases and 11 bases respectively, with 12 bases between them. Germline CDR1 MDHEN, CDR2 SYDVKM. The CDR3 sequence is CASSPRGGAFF. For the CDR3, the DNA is TGTGCCAGCAGTCCGAGGGGGGGGGCTTTCTTT.

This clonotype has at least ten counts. CDR3 coding DNA: TGTGCCAGCAGCCCGCGACTAGTGGGCCAAGAGACCCAGTACTTC. Protein product: CASSPRLVGQETQYF. The chain is built from TRBV13 and TRBJ2-5, with a tentative D call TRBD2 (6 bases). This CDR3 spans 15 amino acids. Trimming removed 5 bases at V and 1 base at J, with 14 bases between. Germline lookup yields CDR1 PRHDT and CDR2 FYEKMQ (reference sequence).

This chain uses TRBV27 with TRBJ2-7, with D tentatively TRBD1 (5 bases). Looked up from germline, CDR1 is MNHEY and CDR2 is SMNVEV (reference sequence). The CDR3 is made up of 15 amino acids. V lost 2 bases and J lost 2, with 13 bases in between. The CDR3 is CASSLQGGLPYEQYF. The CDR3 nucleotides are TGTGCCAGCAGTTTACAGGGCGGTCTCCCCTACGAGCAGTACTTC.